This record covers a single TCR beta chain. In the original workflow: It was from reference gene primer amplification that nucleated cell counts were estimated. Assay: immunoSEQ multiplex PCR; the TCRdb copy retains only in-frame clones and omits some. D and trimming come from the DNA, and the V and J calls and clone size come from that table. The table shows around 52,000 clones, with approximately 78% occurring only once. The data belong to a study of blood T cell repertoires in COVID-19. Overall study context: Samples came from the United States, Italy and Spain, spanning acute and convalescent COVID-19.

Trimming removed 7 bases at V and 1 base at J, with 10 bases between. The CDR3 runs to 13 residues. Per germline, CDR1 MNHNY and CDR2 SVGAGI (reference sequence). The chain is built from TRBV6-6 and TRBJ1-1; D is ambiguous. This receptor was obtained from an elderly woman with acute or convalescent COVID-19. Sequences were obtained from peripheral blood. The CDR3 coding sequence is TGTGCCAGCAACCTCCGGGAGAACACTGAAGCTTTCTTT. It yields the protein CASNLRENTEAFF.